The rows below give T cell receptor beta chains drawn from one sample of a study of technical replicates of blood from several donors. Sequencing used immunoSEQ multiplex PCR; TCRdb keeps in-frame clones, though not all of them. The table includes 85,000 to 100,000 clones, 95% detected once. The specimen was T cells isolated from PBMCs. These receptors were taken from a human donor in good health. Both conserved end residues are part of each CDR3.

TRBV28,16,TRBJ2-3,CASSLGTSGRGDTQYF
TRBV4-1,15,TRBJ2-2,CASSPRQASTGELFF
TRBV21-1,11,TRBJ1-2,CASSNLAGYTF
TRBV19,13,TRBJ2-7,CASSLTGPSEQYF
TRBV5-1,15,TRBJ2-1,CASRGGGGAYNEQFF
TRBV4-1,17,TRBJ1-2,CASSQDLAPRTNYGYTF
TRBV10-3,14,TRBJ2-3,CAISESTSTDTQYF
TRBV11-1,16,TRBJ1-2,CASSLSVSGGGHGYTF
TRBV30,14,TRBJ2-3,CAWQGLAGRDTQYF
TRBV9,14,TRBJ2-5,CASSPSWAQETQYF
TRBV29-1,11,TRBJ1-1,CSVVLNTEAFF